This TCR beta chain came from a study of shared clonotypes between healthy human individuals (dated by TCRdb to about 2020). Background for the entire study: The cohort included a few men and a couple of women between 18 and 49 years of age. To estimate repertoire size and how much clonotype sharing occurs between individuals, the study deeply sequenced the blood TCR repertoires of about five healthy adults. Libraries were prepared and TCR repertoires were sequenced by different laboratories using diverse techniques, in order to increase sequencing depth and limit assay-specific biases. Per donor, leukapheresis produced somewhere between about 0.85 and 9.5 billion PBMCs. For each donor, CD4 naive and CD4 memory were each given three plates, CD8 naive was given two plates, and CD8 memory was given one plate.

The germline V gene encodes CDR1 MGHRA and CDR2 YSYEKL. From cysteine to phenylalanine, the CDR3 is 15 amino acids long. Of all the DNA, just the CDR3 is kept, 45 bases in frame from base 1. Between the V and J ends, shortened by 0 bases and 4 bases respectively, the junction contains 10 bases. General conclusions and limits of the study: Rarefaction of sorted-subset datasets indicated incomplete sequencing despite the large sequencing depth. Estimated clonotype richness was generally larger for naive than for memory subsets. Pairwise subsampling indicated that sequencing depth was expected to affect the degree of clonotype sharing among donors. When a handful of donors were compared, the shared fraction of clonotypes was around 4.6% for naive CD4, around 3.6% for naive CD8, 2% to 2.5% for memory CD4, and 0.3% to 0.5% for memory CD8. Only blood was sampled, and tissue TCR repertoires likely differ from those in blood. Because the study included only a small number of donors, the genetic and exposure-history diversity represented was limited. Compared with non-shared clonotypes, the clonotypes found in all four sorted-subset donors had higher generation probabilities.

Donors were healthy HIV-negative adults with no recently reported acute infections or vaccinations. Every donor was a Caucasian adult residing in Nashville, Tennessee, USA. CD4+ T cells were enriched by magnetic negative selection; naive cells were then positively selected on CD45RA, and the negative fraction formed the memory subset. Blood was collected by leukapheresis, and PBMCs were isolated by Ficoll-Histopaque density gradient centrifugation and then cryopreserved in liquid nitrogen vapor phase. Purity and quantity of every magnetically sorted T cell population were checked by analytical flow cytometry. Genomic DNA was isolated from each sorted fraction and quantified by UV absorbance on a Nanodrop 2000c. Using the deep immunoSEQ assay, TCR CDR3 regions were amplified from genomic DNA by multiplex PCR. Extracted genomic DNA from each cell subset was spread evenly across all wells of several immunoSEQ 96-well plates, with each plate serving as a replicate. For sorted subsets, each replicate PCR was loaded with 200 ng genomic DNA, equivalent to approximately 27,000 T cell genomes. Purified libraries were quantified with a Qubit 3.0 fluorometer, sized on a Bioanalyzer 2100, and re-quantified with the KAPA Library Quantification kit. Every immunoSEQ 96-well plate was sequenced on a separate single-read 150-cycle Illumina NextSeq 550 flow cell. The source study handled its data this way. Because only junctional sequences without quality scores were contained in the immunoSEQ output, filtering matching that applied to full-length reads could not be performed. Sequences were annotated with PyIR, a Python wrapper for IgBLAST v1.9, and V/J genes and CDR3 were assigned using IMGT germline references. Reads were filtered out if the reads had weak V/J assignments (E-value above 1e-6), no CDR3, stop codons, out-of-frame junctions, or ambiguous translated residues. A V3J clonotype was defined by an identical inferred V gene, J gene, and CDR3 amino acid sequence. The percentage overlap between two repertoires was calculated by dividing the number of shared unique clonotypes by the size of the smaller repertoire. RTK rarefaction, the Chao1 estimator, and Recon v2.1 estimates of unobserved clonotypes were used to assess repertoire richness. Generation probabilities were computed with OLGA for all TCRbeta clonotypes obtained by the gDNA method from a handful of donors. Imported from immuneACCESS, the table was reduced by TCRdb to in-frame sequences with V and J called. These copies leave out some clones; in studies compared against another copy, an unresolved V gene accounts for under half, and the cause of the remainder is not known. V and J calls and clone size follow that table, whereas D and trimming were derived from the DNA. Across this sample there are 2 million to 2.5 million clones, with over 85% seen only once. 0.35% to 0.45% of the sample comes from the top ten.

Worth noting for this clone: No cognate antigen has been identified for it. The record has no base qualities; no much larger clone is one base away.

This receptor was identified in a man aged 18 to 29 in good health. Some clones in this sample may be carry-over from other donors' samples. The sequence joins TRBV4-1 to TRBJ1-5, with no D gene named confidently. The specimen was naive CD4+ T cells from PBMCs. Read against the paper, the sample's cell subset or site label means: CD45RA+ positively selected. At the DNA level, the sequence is TGCGCCAGCAGCCAAGAAGTGTCAAGGAATCAGCCCCAGCATTTT. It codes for CASSQEVSRNQPQHF.